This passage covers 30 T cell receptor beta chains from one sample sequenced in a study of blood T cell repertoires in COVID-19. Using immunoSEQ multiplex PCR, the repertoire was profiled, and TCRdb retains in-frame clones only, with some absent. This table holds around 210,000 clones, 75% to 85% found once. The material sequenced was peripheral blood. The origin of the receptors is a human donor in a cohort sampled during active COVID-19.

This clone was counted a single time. Here the CDR3 DNA reads TGCGCCAGCAGCTTGGCCGTAGACAGCTACAATGAGCAGTTCTTC. Protein sequence: CASSLAVDSYNEQFF. The rearrangement joins TRBV5-1 to TRBJ2-1, with D possibly matching TRBD1 (5 bases). In germline, CDR1 is SGHRS, CDR2 YFSETQ. V was trimmed by 0 bases and J by 3 bases, leaving 10 bases between them. The CDR3 sequence is 15 residues long.

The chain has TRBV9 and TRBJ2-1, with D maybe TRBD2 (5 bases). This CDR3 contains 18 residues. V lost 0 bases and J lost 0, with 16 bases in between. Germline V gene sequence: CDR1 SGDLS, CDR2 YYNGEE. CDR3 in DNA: TGTGCCAGCAGCGTAGGCCGGGATGCCCTGAGCTCCTACAATGAGCAGTTCTTC. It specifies CASSVGRDALSSYNEQFF. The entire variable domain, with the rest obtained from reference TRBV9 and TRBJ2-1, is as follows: DSGVTQTPKHLITATGQRVTLRCSPRSGDLSVYWYQQSLDQGLQFLIQYYNGEERAKGNILERFSAQQFPDLHSELNLSSLELGDSALYFCASSVGRDALSSYNEQFFGPGTRLTVL.

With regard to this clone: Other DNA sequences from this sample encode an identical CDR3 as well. CDR3 sequence (DNA): TGTGCCAGCTCACCATTGGGGCAGGACAATCAGCCCCAGCATTTT. It codes for CASSPLGQDNQPQHF. The chain carries TRBV18 and TRBJ1-5; tentative D call: TRBD1 (5 bases). V lost 2 bases and J 3 bases, leaving 11 bases between the germline ends. The CDR3 is made up of 15 amino acids. The germline V gene encodes CDR1 KGHSH and CDR2 LQKENI.

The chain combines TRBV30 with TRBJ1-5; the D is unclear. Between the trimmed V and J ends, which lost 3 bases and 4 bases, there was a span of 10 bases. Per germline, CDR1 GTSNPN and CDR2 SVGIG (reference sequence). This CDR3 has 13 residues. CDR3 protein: CAWSASGNQPQHF. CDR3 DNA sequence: TGTGCCTGGAGCGCCTCAGGAAATCAGCCCCAGCATTTT.

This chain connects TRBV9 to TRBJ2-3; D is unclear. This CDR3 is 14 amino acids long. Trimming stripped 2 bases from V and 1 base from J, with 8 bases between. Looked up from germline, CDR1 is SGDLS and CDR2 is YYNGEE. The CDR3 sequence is CASSVDRGTDTQYF. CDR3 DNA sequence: TGTGCCAGCAGCGTCGACCGGGGCACAGATACGCAGTATTTT.

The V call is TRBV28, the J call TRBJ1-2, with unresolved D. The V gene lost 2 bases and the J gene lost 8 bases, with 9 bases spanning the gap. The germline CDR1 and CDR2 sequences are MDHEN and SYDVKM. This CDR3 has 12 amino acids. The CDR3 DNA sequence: TGTGCCAGCAGTTTACTACCGGAGGGCTACACCTTC. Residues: CASSLLPEGYTF.

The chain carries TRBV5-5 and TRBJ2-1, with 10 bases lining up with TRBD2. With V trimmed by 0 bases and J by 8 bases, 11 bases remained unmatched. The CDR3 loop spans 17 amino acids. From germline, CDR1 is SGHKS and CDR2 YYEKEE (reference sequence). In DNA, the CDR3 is TGTGCCAGCAGCTTGGCCAGCGCTAGCGGGAGTCTATATGAGCAGTTCTTC. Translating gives CASSLASASGSLYEQFF.

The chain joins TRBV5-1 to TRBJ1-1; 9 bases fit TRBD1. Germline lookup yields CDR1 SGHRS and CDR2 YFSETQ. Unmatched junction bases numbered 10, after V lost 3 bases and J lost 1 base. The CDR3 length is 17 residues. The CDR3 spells CASSSTGTGRSNTEAFF. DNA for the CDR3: TGCGCCAGCAGCTCCACCGGGACAGGGCGTTCGAACACTGAAGCTTTCTTT.

CDR3 amino acids: CASSLDKDTLKAFF. The CDR3 nucleotides are TGTGCCAGCAGTCTCGACAAGGACACTCTAAAAGCTTTCTTT. V usage is TRBV7-2 and J usage is TRBJ1-1; a weak D match, TRBD1 (5 bases). The CDR3 runs to 14 residues. CDR1 and CDR2 from the germline V gene are SGHTA and FQGNSA. Trimming left V 6 bases short and J 9 bases short, with 20 bases between.

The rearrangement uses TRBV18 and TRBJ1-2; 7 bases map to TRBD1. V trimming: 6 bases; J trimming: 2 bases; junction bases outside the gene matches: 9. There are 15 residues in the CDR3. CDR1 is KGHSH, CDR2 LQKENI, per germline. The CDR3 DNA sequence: TGTGCCAGCTCCCCGACGGGACAGCGAAACTATGGCTACACCTTC. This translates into CASSPTGQRNYGYTF.

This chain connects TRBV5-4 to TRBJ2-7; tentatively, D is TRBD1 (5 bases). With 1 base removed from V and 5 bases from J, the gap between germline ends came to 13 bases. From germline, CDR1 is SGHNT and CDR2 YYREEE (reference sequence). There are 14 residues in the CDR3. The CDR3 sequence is CASSLPQGRDEQYF. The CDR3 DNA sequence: TGTGCCAGCAGCTTGCCGCAGGGTCGGGACGAGCAGTACTTC.

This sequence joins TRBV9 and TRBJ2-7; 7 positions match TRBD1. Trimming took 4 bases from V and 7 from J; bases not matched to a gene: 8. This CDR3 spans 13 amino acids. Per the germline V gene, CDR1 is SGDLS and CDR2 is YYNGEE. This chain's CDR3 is CASSPDRPGEQYF. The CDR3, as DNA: TGTGCCAGCAGCCCGGACAGGCCGGGAGAGCAGTACTTC.

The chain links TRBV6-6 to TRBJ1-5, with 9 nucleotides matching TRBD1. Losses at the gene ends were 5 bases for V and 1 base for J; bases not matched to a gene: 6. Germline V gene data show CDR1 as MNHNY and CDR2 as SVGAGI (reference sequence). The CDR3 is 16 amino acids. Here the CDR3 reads CASSKRQGGSNQPQHF. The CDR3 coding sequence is TGTGCCAGCAGTAAAAGACAGGGGGGGAGCAATCAGCCCCAGCATTTT.

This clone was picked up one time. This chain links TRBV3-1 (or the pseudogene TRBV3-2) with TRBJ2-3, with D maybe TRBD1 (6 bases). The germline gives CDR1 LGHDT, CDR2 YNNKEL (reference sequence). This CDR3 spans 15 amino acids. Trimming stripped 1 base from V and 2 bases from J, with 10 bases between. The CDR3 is CASSQGTADTDTQYF. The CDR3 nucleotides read TGTGCCAGCAGCCAAGGGACAGCAGACACAGATACGCAGTATTTT.

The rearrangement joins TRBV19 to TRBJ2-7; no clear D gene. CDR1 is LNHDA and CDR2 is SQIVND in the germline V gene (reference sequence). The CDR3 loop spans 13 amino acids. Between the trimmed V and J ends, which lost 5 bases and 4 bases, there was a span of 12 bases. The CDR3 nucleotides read TGTGCCAGTAGTCCGCAATACGGTTACGAGCAGTACTTC. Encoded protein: CASSPQYGYEQYF. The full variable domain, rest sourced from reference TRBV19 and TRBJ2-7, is DGGITQSPKYLFRKEGQNVTLSCEQNLNHDAMYWYRQDPGQGLRLIYYSQIVNDFQKGDIAEGYSVSREKKESFPLTVTSAQKNPTAFYLCASSPQYGYEQYFGPGTRLTVT.

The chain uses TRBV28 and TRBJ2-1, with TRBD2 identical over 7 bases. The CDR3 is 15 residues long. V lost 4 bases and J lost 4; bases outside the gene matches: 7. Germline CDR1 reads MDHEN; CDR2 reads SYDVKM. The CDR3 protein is CASSSPRTRYNEQFF. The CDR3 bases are TGTGCCAGCAGTTCGCCTCGGACTAGATACAATGAGCAGTTCTTC.

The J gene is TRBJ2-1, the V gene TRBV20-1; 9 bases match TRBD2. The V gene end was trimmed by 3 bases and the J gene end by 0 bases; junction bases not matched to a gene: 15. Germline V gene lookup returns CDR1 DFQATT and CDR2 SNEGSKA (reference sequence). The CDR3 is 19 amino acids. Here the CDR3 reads CSASTRGGRARGSYNEQFF. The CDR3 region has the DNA TGCAGTGCTAGTACCCGCGGCGGGAGGGCCCGGGGCTCCTACAATGAGCAGTTCTTC.

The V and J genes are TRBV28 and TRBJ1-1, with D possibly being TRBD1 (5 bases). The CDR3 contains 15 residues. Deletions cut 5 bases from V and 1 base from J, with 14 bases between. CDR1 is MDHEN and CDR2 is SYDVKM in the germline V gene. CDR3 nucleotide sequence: TGTGCCAGCAGTCCCCATGGGGCAGGGAACACTGAAGCTTTCTTT. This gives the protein CASSPHGAGNTEAFF.

For the CDR3, the DNA is TGTGCCAGCTCAGCAGACAGGGGCCGTCGTTCCCTCTACGAGCAGTACTTC. It yields the protein CASSADRGRRSLYEQYF. The chain carries TRBV18 and TRBJ2-7, with TRBD1 matching 8 bases. Germline CDR1 KGHSH, CDR2 LQKENI. Trimming removed 5 bases from V and 3 bases from J; junction bases left unmatched: 15. This CDR3 comprises 17 residues. The full variable domain, completed using reference TRBV18 and TRBJ2-7, is NAGVMQNPRHLVRRRGQEARLRCSPMKGHSHVYWYRQLPEEGLKFMVYLQKENIIDESGMPKERFSAEFPKEGPSILRIQQVVRGDSAAYFCASSADRGRRSLYEQYFGPGTRLTVT.

Written as DNA, the CDR3 is TGTGCCAGCATCTCCGGCAGGGGAAGGAATGAGCAGTTCTTC. Its protein is CASISGRGRNEQFF. The V call is TRBV21-1, the J call TRBJ2-1; TRBD1 is taken as the D call from the table, unchecked against the DNA. TRBV21-1 is noted as a pseudogene. The CDR3 totals 14 residues.

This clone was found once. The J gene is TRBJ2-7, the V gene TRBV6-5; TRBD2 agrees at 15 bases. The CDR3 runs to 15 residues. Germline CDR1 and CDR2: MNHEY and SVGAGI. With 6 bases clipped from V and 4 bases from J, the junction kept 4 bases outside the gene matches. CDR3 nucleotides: TGTGCCAGCAGAAGGACTAGCGGGAGGGGATACGAGCAGTACTTC. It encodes CASRRTSGRGYEQYF.

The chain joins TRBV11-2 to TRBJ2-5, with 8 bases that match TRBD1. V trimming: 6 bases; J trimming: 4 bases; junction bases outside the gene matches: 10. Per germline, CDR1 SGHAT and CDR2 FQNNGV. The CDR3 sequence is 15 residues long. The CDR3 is CASRKPGQAIETQYF. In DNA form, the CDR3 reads TGTGCCAGCAGGAAGCCGGGACAGGCGATAGAGACCCAGTACTTC. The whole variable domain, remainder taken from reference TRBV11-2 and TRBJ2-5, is EAGVAQSPRYKIIEKRQSVAFWCNPISGHATLYWYQQILGQGPKLLIQFQNNGVVDDSQLPKDRFSAERLKGVDSTLKIQPAKLEDSAVYLCASRKPGQAIETQYFGPGTRLLVL.

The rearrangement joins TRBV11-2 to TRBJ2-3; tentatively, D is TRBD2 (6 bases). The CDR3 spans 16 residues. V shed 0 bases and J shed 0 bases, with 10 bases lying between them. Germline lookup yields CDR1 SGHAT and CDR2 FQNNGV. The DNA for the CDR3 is TGTGCCAGCAGCTTAGAACCCGGGAGAAGCACAGATACGCAGTATTTT. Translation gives CASSLEPGRSTDTQYF. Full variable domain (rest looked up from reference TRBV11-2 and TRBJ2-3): EAGVAQSPRYKIIEKRQSVAFWCNPISGHATLYWYQQILGQGPKLLIQFQNNGVVDDSQLPKDRFSAERLKGVDSTLKIQPAKLEDSAVYLCASSLEPGRSTDTQYFGPGTRLTVL.

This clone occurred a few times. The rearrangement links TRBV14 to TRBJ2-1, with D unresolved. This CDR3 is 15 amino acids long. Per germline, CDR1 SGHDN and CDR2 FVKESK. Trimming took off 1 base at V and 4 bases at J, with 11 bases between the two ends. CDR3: CASSQGSALYNEQFF. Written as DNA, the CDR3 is TGTGCCAGCAGCCAAGGGAGTGCTTTATACAATGAGCAGTTCTTC.

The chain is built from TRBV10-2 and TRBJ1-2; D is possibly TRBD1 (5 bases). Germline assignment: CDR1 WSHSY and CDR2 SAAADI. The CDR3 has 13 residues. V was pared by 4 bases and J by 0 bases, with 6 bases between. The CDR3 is CASSGQPNYGYTF. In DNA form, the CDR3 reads TGCGCCAGCAGTGGACAGCCTAACTATGGCTACACCTTC.

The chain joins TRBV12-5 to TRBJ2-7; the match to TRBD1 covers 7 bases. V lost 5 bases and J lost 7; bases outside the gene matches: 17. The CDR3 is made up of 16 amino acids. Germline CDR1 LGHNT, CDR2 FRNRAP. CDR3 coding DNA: TGTGCTAGTGGTCCCCCAGAAGGGACAGAAAGGAGGGAGCAGTACTTC. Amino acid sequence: CASGPPEGTERREQYF.

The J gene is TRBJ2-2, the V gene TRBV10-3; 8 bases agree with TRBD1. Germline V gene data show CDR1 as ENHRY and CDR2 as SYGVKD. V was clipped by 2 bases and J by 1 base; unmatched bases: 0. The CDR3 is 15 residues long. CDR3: CAISEGTGNTGELFF. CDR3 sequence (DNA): TGTGCCATCAGTGAGGGGACAGGGAACACCGGGGAGCTGTTTTTT.

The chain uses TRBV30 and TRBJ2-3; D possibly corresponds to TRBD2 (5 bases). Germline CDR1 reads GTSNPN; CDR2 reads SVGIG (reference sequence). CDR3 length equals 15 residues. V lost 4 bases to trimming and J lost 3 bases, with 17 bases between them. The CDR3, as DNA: TGTGCCTGGACCCGTCCGGGGTTCAGGACAGATACGCAGTATTTT. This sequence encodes CAWTRPGFRTDTQYF.

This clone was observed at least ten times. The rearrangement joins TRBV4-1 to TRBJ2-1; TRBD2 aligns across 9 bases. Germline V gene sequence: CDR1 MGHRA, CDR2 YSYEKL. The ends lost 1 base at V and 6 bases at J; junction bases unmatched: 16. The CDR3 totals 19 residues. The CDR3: CASSQVFIAGVPLLNEQFF. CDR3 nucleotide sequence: TGCGCCAGCAGCCAAGTGTTTATAGCGGGAGTCCCCCTCCTCAATGAGCAGTTCTTC.

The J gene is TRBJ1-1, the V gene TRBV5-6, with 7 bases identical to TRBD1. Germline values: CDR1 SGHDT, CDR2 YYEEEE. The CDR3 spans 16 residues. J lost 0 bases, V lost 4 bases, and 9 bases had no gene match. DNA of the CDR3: TGTGCCAGCAGCCCCGCCCTACAGGGGATGAACACTGAAGCTTTCTTT. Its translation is CASSPALQGMNTEAFF.